This T cell receptor (beta chain) was observed in a study of beta chain features in type 1 diabetes. Study background: Investigators examined 107,917,701 sorted cells across all samples.

Since all of the isolated RNA was reverse transcribed, expressed TCRB transcripts were what got sequenced. Clones were read by immunoSEQ multiplex PCR, and TCRdb kept only the in-frame ones, dropping some. The table lists 300,000 to 450,000 clones, around an eighth of them singletons. Central memory, naive, regulatory and stem cell-like memory CD4+ cells were sorted by CD45RO/CCR7/CD25/CD127/CD95/CD27. Purity exceeding 95% was reached by all sorted populations. Germline loops: CDR1 SQVTM, CDR2 ANQGSEA. V lost 4 bases and J 5 bases, leaving 8 bases between the germline ends. The CDR3 spans 11 residues. This clone has just a few counts.

The sequence was obtained from a man younger than 35 in good health. The sample comprised naive CD4+ T cells from blood. The chain joins TRBV29-1 to TRBJ1-1, with D perhaps matching TRBD1 (5 bases). The CDR3 DNA sequence: TGCAGCGTTGTAAAGGGGACTGAAGCTTTCTTT. This gives the protein CSVVKGTEAFF.